The 10 T cell receptor beta chains presented below share a single source sample, sequenced in a study of beta chain features in type 1 diabetes. Expressed TCRB transcripts got sequenced, as all isolated RNA was reverse transcribed. Sequenced by immunoSEQ multiplex PCR; TCRdb stores in-frame clones only, minus some. The sample consists of around 500,000 clones, 30% of them appearing once. Source material: naive CD4+ T cells from blood. These receptors all come from a man aged 18-30 years in good health.

The chain couples TRBV19 to TRBJ2-4; TRBD1 matches at 7 bases. The CDR3 has 20 residues. From germline, CDR1 is LNHDA and CDR2 SQIVND (reference sequence). Trimming cost V 3 bases and J 0 bases; bases outside gene matches: 17. The CDR3 is CASSIGGVWTGELAKNIQYF. CDR3 nucleotide sequence: TGTGCCAGTAGTATTGGGGGCGTATGGACAGGCGAACTAGCCAAAAACATTCAGTACTTC.

The chain has TRBV2 and TRBJ2-5, with D perhaps matching TRBD1 or TRBD2 (5 bases each). Germline V gene lookup returns CDR1 SNHLY and CDR2 FYNNEI. V dropped 8 bases and J dropped 6 bases, with 10 bases sitting between them. The CDR3 consists of 11 residues. For the CDR3, the DNA is TGTGCCAGCGTGTGGGGGAAGACCCAGTACTTC. It codes for CASVWGKTQYF.

CDR3: CASSKGDRGKTQYF. The CDR3 DNA reads TGTGCCAGCAGCAAAGGGGACAGGGGGAAGACCCAGTACTTC. The V call is TRBV21-1, the J call TRBJ2-5; the table's D call of TRBD1 was not tested on the DNA. TRBV21-1 is a documented pseudogene. The length of the CDR3 is 14 residues.

In its sample, this clone was seen a few times. The chain is built from TRBV7-2 and TRBJ2-4; D not certain. Germline V lookup: CDR1 SGHTA, CDR2 FQGNSA. Between the trimmed V and J ends, which lost 0 bases and 0 bases, there was a span of 3 bases. This CDR3 is 14 amino acids long. The CDR3 nucleotides read TGTGCCAGCAGCTTAGCGGGAGCCAAAAACATTCAGTACTTC. Translation gives CASSLAGAKNIQYF.

This clone has only a few counts. This chain uses TRBV9 with TRBJ2-2, with D tentatively TRBD2 (5 bases). Germline-derived CDR1 and CDR2 are SGDLS and YYNGEE. The CDR3 is 14 amino acids. Trimming left V 0 bases short and J 7 bases short, with 10 bases between. The CDR3 is CASSVAPAGGELFF. CDR3 nucleotide sequence: TGTGCCAGCAGCGTAGCCCCGGCGGGCGGGGAGCTGTTTTTT.

V gene TRBV30 combines with J gene TRBJ2-1, with D possibly being TRBD1 (6 bases). Trimming stripped 1 base from V and 7 bases from J, with 20 bases between. In germline, CDR1 is GTSNPN, CDR2 SVGIG (reference sequence). This CDR3 region has 16 residues. The CDR3 DNA sequence: TGTGCCTGGAGTGCCCAAAAGCGGCCCCAGGGGAATGAGCAGTTCTTC. As protein: CAWSAQKRPQGNEQFF.

This clone showed up just a few times. The rearrangement joins TRBV30 to TRBJ1-4; tentatively, D is TRBD1 (6 bases). V was pared by 5 bases and J by 5 bases, with 6 bases between. CDR1 GTSNPN and CDR2 SVGIG come from the germline V gene (reference sequence). There are 11 residues in the CDR3. CDR3 DNA sequence: TGTGCCTGGGACAGGAATGAAAAACTGTTTTTT. Translated, it gives CAWDRNEKLFF.

The chain's CDR3 is CASSQDPDREREQYF. Here the CDR3 DNA reads TGTGCCAGCAGCCAAGACCCCGACAGGGAGCGCGAGCAGTACTTC. The chain recombines TRBV4-2 with TRBJ2-7; 7 positions match TRBD1. The germline V gene has CDR1 LGHNA and CDR2 YNFKEQ. The junction had 8 bases not matched to a gene; V was cut back by 0 bases and J by 6 bases. CDR3 length equals 15 residues.

The CDR3 here is CAWSVKLSGAKNIQYF. CDR3 in DNA: TGTGCCTGGAGTGTAAAGTTGTCAGGGGCCAAAAACATTCAGTACTTC. The genes are TRBV30 and TRBJ2-4, with D possibly TRBD1 on 5 matching bases. V was clipped by 0 bases and J by 1 base, with 13 bases between them. This CDR3 is built from 16 residues. CDR1 GTSNPN and CDR2 SVGIG come from the germline V gene (reference sequence).

This clone was seen a handful of times. CDR3 in amino acids: CASSPGQGHEQYF. The CDR3, as DNA: TGTGCCAGCAGTCCCGGACAGGGCCACGAGCAGTACTTC. The chain couples TRBV25-1 to TRBJ2-7, with TRBD1 matching over 8 bases. With V trimmed by 5 bases and J by 5 bases, 5 bases remained unmatched. From germline, CDR1 is MGHDK and CDR2 SYGVNS. This CDR3 spans 13 amino acids.